The rows below give T cell receptor beta chains drawn from one sample of a study of shared clonotypes between healthy human individuals. The repertoire was sequenced with immunoSEQ multiplex PCR; TCRdb's copy has only in-frame clones and lacks some. The repertoire has almost 700,000 clones, around 90% of them found once; the top ten carry about 24%. Material: naive CD8+ T cells sorted from blood. These receptors all come from a man aged 25-40 years in good health. Each CDR3 is given with its conserved first and last residue. The D gene is left open where the match is weak. Some rows have no size entry. The others give once, few or many, or a class for an expanded clone.

.	TRBV9	TRBJ2-1	.	CASSGPQGTDEQFF	TGTGCCAGCAGCGGACCGCAGGGTACCGATGAGCAGTTCTTC
.	TRBV27	TRBJ2-7	.	CASSLSHSYEQYF	TGTGCCAGCAGTTTATCCCACTCCTACGAGCAGTACTTC
.	TRBV7-8	TRBJ1-5	.	CASSGTGRRDQPQHF	TGTGCCAGCAGCGGCACGGGGCGGCGGGATCAGCCCCAGCATTTT
.	TRBV19	TRBJ2-7	.	CASSIGSYEQYF	TGTGCCAGTAGTATAGGGTCCTACGAGCAGTACTTC
.	TRBV6-5	TRBJ2-7	.	CASSLRLNYEQYF	TGTGCCAGCAGTTTGAGACTGAACTACGAGCAGTACTTC
.	TRBV14	TRBJ2-7	.	CASSQDDHGAYEQYF	TGTGCCAGCAGCCAAGATGACCACGGGGCCTACGAGCAGTACTTC
.	TRBV19	TRBJ1-2	.	CASSPGTGPYGYTF	TGTGCCAGTAGTCCAGGGACGGGTCCCTATGGCTACACCTTC
.	TRBV6-5	TRBJ2-1	.	CASSYFSTNNEQFF	TGTGCCAGCAGTTACTTCTCGACCAACAATGAGCAGTTCTTC
.	TRBV10-3	TRBJ2-5	.	CAIGSETQYF	TGTGCCATAGGGTCAGAGACCCAGTACTTC
.	TRBV29-1	TRBJ2-7	.	CSARGAAYEQYF	TGCAGCGCCCGAGGGGCCGCGTACGAGCAGTACTTC
.	TRBV29-1	TRBJ2-1	TRBD1	CSGVRTGQQFF	TGCAGCGGGGTACGGACAGGACAGCAGTTCTTC
once	TRBV5-5	TRBJ2-2	.	CASSPSSSDPNTGELFF	TGTGCCAGCAGCCCTAGCTCGTCGGACCCGAACACCGGGGAGCTGTTTTTT
.	TRBV9	TRBJ2-3	.	CASSDGGLTDTQYF	TGTGCCAGCAGCGACGGGGGCCTCACAGATACGCAGTATTTT
once	TRBV7-6	TRBJ2-7	TRBD1	CASSPGDSPVVEQYF	TGTGCCAGCAGCCCCGGGGACAGCCCGGTAGTCGAGCAGTACTTC
.	TRBV4-2	TRBJ2-7	TRBD2	CASSQAIPLREGPEQYF	TGTGCCAGCAGCCAAGCCATCCCGTTGCGGGAGGGCCCCGAGCAGTACTTC
.	TRBV12-5	TRBJ2-5	.	CASGLDTGTPQETQYF	TGTGCTAGTGGTTTGGATACCGGGACACCACAAGAGACCCAGTACTTC
.	TRBV4-1	TRBJ2-2	.	CASSREFPGELFF	TGCGCCAGCAGCCGGGAGTTTCCCGGGGAGCTGTTTTTT
.	TRBV18	TRBJ2-7	.	CASSTPRGRGDEQYF	TGTGCCAGCTCCACTCCGAGGGGACGAGGGGACGAGCAGTACTTC
.	TRBV28	TRBJ2-7	.	CASSRIPTVSIWEQYF	TGTGCCAGCAGTCGCATCCCGACAGTTTCGATTTGGGAGCAGTACTTC
.	TRBV29-1	TRBJ2-1	.	CSVEGRAGSYNEQFF	TGCAGCGTTGAGGGGCGGGCTGGCTCCTACAATGAGCAGTTCTTC
.	TRBV7-9	TRBJ2-1	.	CASSLEVNEQFF	TGTGCCAGCAGCTTAGAGGTCAATGAGCAGTTCTTC
.	TRBV9	TRBJ2-7	.	CASSGAQKYEQYF	TGTGCCAGCAGCGGGGCCCAAAAGTACGAGCAGTACTTC
.	TRBV5-1	TRBJ2-7	TRBD1	CASSPYGTGGTYEQYF	TGCGCCAGCAGCCCGTACGGGACAGGGGGGACCTACGAGCAGTACTTC
.	TRBV27	TRBJ1-4	.	CASSFQGVEKLFF	TGTGCCAGCAGTTTCCAGGGTGTTGAAAAACTGTTTTTT
.	TRBV10-2	TRBJ2-5	TRBD1	CASSLGQGEETQYF	TGCGCCAGCAGTCTGGGACAGGGTGAGGAGACCCAGTACTTC
.	TRBV11-2	TRBJ2-1	TRBD1	CASSTGTGGHNEQFF	TGTGCCAGCAGCACAGGGACAGGGGGCCACAATGAGCAGTTCTTC
once	TRBV15	TRBJ2-2	.	CATSINRNTGELFF	TGTGCCACCAGCATCAACAGAAACACCGGGGAGCTGTTTTTT
once	TRBV21-1	TRBJ2-1	.	CASMRRERAYNEQFF	TGTGCCAGCATGAGACGGGAGAGAGCCTACAATGAGCAGTTCTTC
.	TRBV29-1	TRBJ2-2	.	CSAIVNTGELFF	TGCAGCGCGATCGTTAACACCGGGGAGCTGTTTTTT
.	TRBV6-5	TRBJ2-1	TRBD2	CASSLTLAGDYNEQFF	TGTGCCAGCAGTTTGACGCTAGCGGGAGACTACAATGAGCAGTTCTTC
.	TRBV7-9	TRBJ1-2	.	CASSLVHQGNYGYTF	TGTGCCAGCAGCTTAGTTCACCAGGGGAACTATGGCTACACCTTC
.	TRBV5-8	TRBJ2-2	TRBD2	CASSPGTSGTEELFF	TGTGCCAGCAGCCCCGGGACTAGCGGGACTGAGGAGCTGTTTTTT
.	TRBV14	TRBJ2-3	TRBD1	CASSQLTGGTTDTQYF	TGTGCCAGCAGCCAGTTGACAGGGGGCACCACAGATACGCAGTATTTT
once	TRBV30	TRBJ2-1	.	CAWSMGQNNEQFF	TGTGCCTGGAGTATGGGCCAGAACAATGAGCAGTTCTTC
once	TRBV9	TRBJ2-1	.	CASRGSSGSGNEQFF	TGTGCCAGCAGGGGTAGTTCCGGGAGTGGCAATGAGCAGTTCTTC
.	TRBV27	TRBJ2-7	.	CASSFRGLGYEQYF	TGTGCCAGCAGTTTTCGGGGGTTGGGGTACGAGCAGTACTTC
.	TRBV5-8	TRBJ2-5	.	CASSLVGSGPRETQYF	TGTGCCAGCAGCTTAGTGGGTAGCGGCCCTCGGGAGACCCAGTACTTC
.	TRBV4-3	TRBJ2-1	TRBD1	CASSQAIDREAYNEQFF	TGCGCCAGCAGCCAAGCGATCGACAGGGAAGCCTACAATGAGCAGTTCTTC
few	TRBV7-9	TRBJ2-7	.	CASSALTREPYEQYF	TGTGCCAGCAGCGCCCTGACTAGGGAACCCTACGAGCAGTACTTC
.	TRBV9	TRBJ2-1	.	CASSPEGALGWYNEQFF	TGTGCCAGCAGCCCGGAGGGGGCACTAGGATGGTACAATGAGCAGTTCTTC
.	TRBV29-1	TRBJ2-3	TRBD2	CSVFLAGRTKDTQYF	TGCAGCGTTTTTCTAGCGGGGAGAACGAAAGATACGCAGTATTTT
.	TRBV14	TRBJ1-2	TRBD1	CASSPGQGYGYTF	TGTGCCAGCAGCCCCGGACAGGGTTATGGCTACACCTTC
.	TRBV11-2	TRBJ2-7	.	CASSPIQGNHEQYF	TGTGCCAGCAGCCCGATCCAGGGTAACCACGAGCAGTACTTC
.	TRBV7-2	TRBJ2-1	TRBD2	CASSPPGSGLNEQFF	TGTGCCAGCAGCCCTCCGGGTAGCGGGTTGAATGAGCAGTTCTTC
once	TRBV28	TRBJ1-1	.	CASSLMQDLNTEAFF	TGTGCCAGCAGTTTAATGCAAGACCTGAACACTGAAGCTTTCTTT
.	TRBV7-9	TRBJ2-3	.	CASTPAPTDTQYF	TGTGCCAGCACTCCCGCGCCCACAGATACGCAGTATTTT
.	TRBV5-1	TRBJ2-5	.	CASSFDYQGRETQYF	TGCGCCAGCAGCTTCGATTATCAGGGACGAGAGACCCAGTACTTC
.	TRBV4-3	TRBJ2-1	TRBD2	CASSQEMGDEGGRADEQFF	TGCGCCAGCAGCCAAGAAATGGGGGACGAGGGCGGGAGGGCCGATGAGCAGTTCTTC
.	TRBV27	TRBJ2-1	TRBD2	CASSHGLAVNEQFF	TGTGCCAGCAGTCATGGACTAGCGGTCAATGAGCAGTTCTTC
.	TRBV7-9	TRBJ2-1	TRBD2	CASSTTGTSGRYPHEQFF	TGTGCCAGCAGCACAACGGGGACTAGCGGGAGGTACCCTCATGAGCAGTTCTTC
.	TRBV19	TRBJ1-1	.	CASSFGAGTEAFF	TGTGCCAGTAGTTTTGGGGCGGGCACTGAAGCTTTCTTT
.	TRBV5-6	TRBJ2-1	TRBD2	CASSLGPSGSSYNEQFF	TGTGCCAGCAGCTTGGGACCTAGCGGGAGCTCCTACAATGAGCAGTTCTTC
.	TRBV7-6	TRBJ2-1	TRBD2	CASSSAEPGLGIEQFF	TGTGCCAGCAGCTCCGCCGAGCCGGGACTAGGTATTGAGCAGTTCTTC
once	TRBV7-6	TRBJ1-1	.	CASSFTYKELNTEAFF	TGTGCCAGCAGCTTCACTTACAAGGAGCTGAACACTGAAGCTTTCTTT
.	TRBV6-6	TRBJ2-3	TRBD2	CASGRLAGDTDTQYF	TGTGCCAGCGGGAGACTAGCGGGGGACACAGATACGCAGTATTTT
.	TRBV9	TRBJ2-7	TRBD2	CASSVGAGIYEQYF	TGTGCCAGCAGCGTAGGAGCGGGAATCTACGAGCAGTACTTC
.	TRBV6-5	TRBJ2-1	TRBD2	CASSFSGLAIDEQFF	TGTGCCAGCAGTTTCTCGGGACTAGCGATTGATGAGCAGTTCTTC
.	TRBV7-9	TRBJ2-3	TRBD2	CASSFQPLAGGSTDTQYF	TGTGCCAGCAGCTTCCAGCCCCTAGCGGGAGGCAGCACAGATACGCAGTATTTT
.	TRBV18	TRBJ1-1	TRBD1	CASSHGGDRANTEAFF	TGTGCCAGCTCCCACGGAGGGGACAGGGCGAACACTGAAGCTTTCTTT
once	TRBV4-3	TRBJ2-7	TRBD2	CASSPGTSVSSYEQYF	TGCGCCAGCAGCCCGGGGACTAGCGTTAGCTCCTACGAGCAGTACTTC